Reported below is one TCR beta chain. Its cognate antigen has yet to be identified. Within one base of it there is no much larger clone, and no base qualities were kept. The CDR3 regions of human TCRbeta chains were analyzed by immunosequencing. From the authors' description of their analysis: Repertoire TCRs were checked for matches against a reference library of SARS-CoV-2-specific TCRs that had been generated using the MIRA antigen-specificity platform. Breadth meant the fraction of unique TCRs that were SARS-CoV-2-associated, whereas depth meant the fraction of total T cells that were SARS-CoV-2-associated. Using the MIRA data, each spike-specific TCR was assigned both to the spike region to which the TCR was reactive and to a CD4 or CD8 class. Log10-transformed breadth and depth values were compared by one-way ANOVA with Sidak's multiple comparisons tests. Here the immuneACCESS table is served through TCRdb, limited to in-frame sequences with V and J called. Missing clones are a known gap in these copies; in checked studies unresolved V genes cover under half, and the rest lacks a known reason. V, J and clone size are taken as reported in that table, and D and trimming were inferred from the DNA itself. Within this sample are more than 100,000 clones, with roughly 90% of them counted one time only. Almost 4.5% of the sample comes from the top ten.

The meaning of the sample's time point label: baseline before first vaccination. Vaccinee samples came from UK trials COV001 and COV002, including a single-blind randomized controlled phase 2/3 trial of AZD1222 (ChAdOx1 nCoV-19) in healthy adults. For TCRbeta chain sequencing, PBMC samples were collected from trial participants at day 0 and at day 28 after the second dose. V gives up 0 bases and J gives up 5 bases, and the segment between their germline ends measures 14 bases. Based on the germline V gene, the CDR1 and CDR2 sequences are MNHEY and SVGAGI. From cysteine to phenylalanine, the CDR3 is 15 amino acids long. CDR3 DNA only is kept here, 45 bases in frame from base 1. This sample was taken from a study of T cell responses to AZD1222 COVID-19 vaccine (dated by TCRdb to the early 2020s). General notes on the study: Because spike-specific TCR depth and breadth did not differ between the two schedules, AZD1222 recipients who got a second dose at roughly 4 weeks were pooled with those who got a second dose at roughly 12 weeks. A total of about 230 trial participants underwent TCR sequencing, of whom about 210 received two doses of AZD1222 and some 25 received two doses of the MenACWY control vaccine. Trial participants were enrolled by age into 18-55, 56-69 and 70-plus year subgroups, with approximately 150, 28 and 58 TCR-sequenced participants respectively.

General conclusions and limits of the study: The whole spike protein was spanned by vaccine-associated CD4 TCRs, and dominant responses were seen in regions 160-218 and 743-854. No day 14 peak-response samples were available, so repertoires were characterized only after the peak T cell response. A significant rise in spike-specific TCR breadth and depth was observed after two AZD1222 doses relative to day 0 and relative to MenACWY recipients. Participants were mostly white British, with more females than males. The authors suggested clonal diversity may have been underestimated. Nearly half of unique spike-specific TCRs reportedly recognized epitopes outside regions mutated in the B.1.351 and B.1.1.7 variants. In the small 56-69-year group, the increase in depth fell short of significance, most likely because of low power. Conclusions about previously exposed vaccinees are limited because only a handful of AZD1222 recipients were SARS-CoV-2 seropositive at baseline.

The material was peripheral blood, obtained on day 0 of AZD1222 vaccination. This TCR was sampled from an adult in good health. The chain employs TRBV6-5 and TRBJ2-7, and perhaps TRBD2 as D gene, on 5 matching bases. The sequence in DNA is TGTGCCAGCAGTTACTCAGGGTGGGCTAGCAACGAGCAGTACTTC. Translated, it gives CASSYSGWASNEQYF.